These 18 T cell receptor beta chains came from one sample sequenced in a study of blood T cell repertoires in COVID-19 (TCRdb year 2020). The method was the immunoSEQ multiplex PCR assay. Held by TCRdb, this immuneACCESS table contains in-frame sequences only and omits some clones. Under half of the omission traces to an unresolved V gene where checked; the cause of the rest is unknown. The sample table shows a few hundred thousand clones, and about 91% are seen once. Just under 7% of the sample is held by the ten biggest clonotypes. What was sequenced was peripheral blood. Receptor source: a woman in her twenties or thirties who had recovered from COVID-19.

J is TRBJ1-1 and V is TRBV18; 9 positions match TRBD1. Germline trimming cut 5 bases from V and 5 bases from J; bases unmatched to any gene: 9. In germline, CDR1 is KGHSH, CDR2 LQKENI. The CDR3 runs 15 residues. The CDR3 spells CASSVGTGKITEAFF. The CDR3 DNA sequence: TGTGCCAGCTCAGTAGGGACAGGGAAAATAACTGAAGCTTTCTTT.

The chain carries TRBV6-2 or TRBV6-3 and TRBJ1-5; 8 bases agree with TRBD1. CDR1 is MNHEY, CDR2 SVGEGT, per germline. J gave up 3 bases and V 2 bases, and 9 bases lay outside the gene matches. This CDR3 has 17 amino acids. The chain's CDR3 is CASSYILGGQDNQPQHF. CDR3 in DNA: TGTGCCAGCAGTTACATATTAGGGGGACAGGACAATCAGCCCCAGCATTTT.

The genes are TRBV5-1 and TRBJ1-3; possible D gene TRBD1, 6 bases. CDR3 length equals 16 residues. Trimming removed 4 bases from V and 0 bases from J, with 14 bases in between. CDR1 and CDR2 from the germline V gene are SGHRS and YFSETQ. CDR3 protein: CASSKGQSSSGNTIYF. In DNA, the CDR3 is TGCGCCAGCAGCAAAGGACAGTCGAGCTCTGGAAACACCATATATTTT.

The DNA of the CDR3 is TGCGCCAGCAGCTTGGTTGGGCTAGCGGGGACAGATACGCAGTATTTT. It yields the protein CASSLVGLAGTDTQYF. The chain links TRBV5-1 to TRBJ2-3; the match to TRBD2 covers 9 bases. This CDR3 has 16 residues. V shed 0 bases, J shed 3 bases, and the junction held 5 bases outside the gene matches. CDR1 and CDR2 from the germline V gene are SGHRS and YFSETQ.

This chain joins TRBV7-3 and TRBJ2-6; no reliable D call. CDR1 is SGHTA, CDR2 FQGTGA, per germline. Trimming stripped 1 base from V and 2 bases from J, with 6 bases between. This CDR3 region has 15 residues. The CDR3 nucleotides read TGTGCCAGCAGCTTAAATAGTGCTGGGGCCAACGTCCTGACTTTC. Translated: CASSLNSAGANVLTF.

This sequence joins TRBV6-5 and TRBJ1-5; no firm D call. The CDR3 runs 16 residues. Trimming pared 2 bases from V and 0 bases from J, leaving 11 bases between. Germline-derived CDR1 and CDR2 are MNHEY and SVGAGI. Here the CDR3 reads CASSYGGLDSNQPQHF. CDR3 bases: TGTGCCAGCAGTTACGGAGGGCTTGATAGCAATCAGCCCCAGCATTTT.

The CDR3 loop reads CASSLRQGFDEQYF. In DNA, the CDR3 is TGCGCCAGCAGCTTGAGACAGGGCTTCGACGAGCAGTACTTC. The V call is TRBV5-1, the J call TRBJ2-7; 7 bases map to TRBD1. The ends lost 1 base at V and 5 bases at J; junction bases unmatched: 6. Germline loops: CDR1 SGHRS, CDR2 YFSETQ. The CDR3 has 14 amino acids. Supplemented by reference TRBV5-1 and TRBJ2-7, the full variable domain reads KAGVTQTPRYLIKTRGQQVTLSCSPISGHRSVSWYQQTPGQGLQFLFEYFSETQRNKGNFPGRFSGRQFSNSRSEMNVSTLELGDSALYLCASSLRQGFDEQYFGPGTRLTVT.

The chain links TRBV7-8 to TRBJ2-7; 9 nucleotides agree with TRBD1. The length of the CDR3 is 15 residues. Germline V gene lookup returns CDR1 SGHVS and CDR2 FQNEAQ. V shed 0 bases and J 7 bases; nucleotides not matched to a gene: 7. The CDR3 spells CASSLALLDRGEQYF. As DNA, the CDR3 is TGTGCCAGCAGCTTAGCGCTTTTGGACAGGGGTGAGCAGTACTTC.

This clone was seen only a few times. The V call is TRBV11-3, the J call TRBJ2-7, with 7 bases lining up with TRBD1. The V gene's germline CDR1 is SGHNT and CDR2 YENEEA. This CDR3 spans 14 amino acids. V lost 2 bases, J lost 5 bases, and 6 bases stayed unmatched. The CDR3 nucleotides are TGTGCCAGCAGCTTAAACAGGGGTTCAAACGAGCAGTACTTC. It is translated as CASSLNRGSNEQYF.

The CDR3, as DNA: TGTGCCAGCAGCCAAGATCGTGGGGGGGCCCAGACCCAGTACTTC. This translates into CASSQDRGGAQTQYF. The chain is built from TRBV4-2 and TRBJ2-5; D is perhaps TRBD2 (7 bases). This CDR3 has 15 amino acids. Germline loops: CDR1 LGHNA, CDR2 YNFKEQ. V lost 0 bases to trimming and J lost 6 bases, with 14 bases between them.

The chain carries TRBV10-2 and TRBJ2-3; a weak D match, TRBD1 (5 bases). This CDR3 has 14 amino acids. The ends were cut back, 4 bases at V and 2 bases at J, with 10 bases in the middle. Germline assignment: CDR1 WSHSY and CDR2 SAAADI. The DNA of the CDR3 is TGCGCCAGCAGTGGTGGCAGGGACACAGATACGCAGTATTTT. Its translation is CASSGGRDTDTQYF.

The chain uses TRBV5-1 and TRBJ1-1, with D maybe TRBD1 (5 bases). The CDR3 has 16 residues. Germline CDR1 reads SGHRS; CDR2 reads YFSETQ. Trimming took off 4 bases at V and 4 bases at J, with 20 bases between the two ends. The CDR3 coding sequence is TGCGCCAGCAGCCCGAAGGGGAATTCAGGACCCACTGAAGCTTTCTTT. Translation: CASSPKGNSGPTEAFF.

CDR3 coding DNA: TGTGCCAGTAGTATAGGAGGCGGCCTCACAGATACGCAGTATTTT. This encodes CASSIGGGLTDTQYF. V and J are TRBV19 and TRBJ2-3; D gene ambiguous. The CDR3 spans 15 residues. CDR1 is LNHDA and CDR2 is SQIVND in the germline V gene (reference sequence). V was shortened by 1 base and J by 2 bases, with 10 bases between the two germline ends.

This clone was detected only once. The chain recombines TRBV19 with TRBJ1-3; 8 bases are shared with TRBD1. The CDR3 is made up of 14 amino acids. From germline, CDR1 is LNHDA and CDR2 SQIVND (reference sequence). The ends lost 7 bases at V and 0 bases at J; junction bases unmatched: 2. DNA for the CDR3: TGTGCCAGTAAAACAGGGGGCTCTGGAAACACCATATATTTT. Its translation is CASKTGGSGNTIYF.

This chain uses TRBV5-6 with TRBJ1-2, with D perhaps TRBD1 (6 bases). The V end lost 2 bases, the J end lost 2 bases, and 13 bases lay between the germline ends. This CDR3 contains 15 residues. Per the germline V gene, CDR1 is SGHDT and CDR2 is YYEEEE. The CDR3: CASSFLQGQNYGYTF. CDR3 coding DNA: TGTGCCAGCAGCTTCCTACAGGGACAAAACTATGGCTACACCTTC. Together with reference TRBV5-6 and TRBJ1-2, the CDR3 gives the full variable domain: DAGVTQSPTHLIKTRGQQVTLRCSPKSGHDTVSWYQQALGQGPQFIFQYYEEEERQRGNFPDRFSGHQFPNYSSELNVNALLLGDSALYLCASSFLQGQNYGYTFGSGTRLTVV.

The chain recombines TRBV2 with TRBJ1-2; no reliable D call. Germline assignment: CDR1 SNHLY and CDR2 FYNNEI. This CDR3 comprises 15 residues. V lost 4 bases and J lost 0, with 12 bases in between. For the CDR3, the DNA is TGTGCCAGCAGTGTGGATCGGGATCCTAACTATGGCTACACCTTC. Protein sequence: CASSVDRDPNYGYTF.

The chain has TRBV28 and TRBJ2-7, with a tentative D call TRBD2 (6 bases). The V end lost 6 bases, the J end lost 3 bases, and 18 bases lay between the germline ends. Germline CDR1 and CDR2: MDHEN and SYDVKM. The CDR3 runs 15 residues. The CDR3 nucleotides read TGTGCCAGCAGCCCAAGTAGCGGCCACCACTACGAGCAGTACTTC. It codes for CASSPSSGHHYEQYF.

V is TRBV6-1 and J is TRBJ1-5, with D unresolved. V was cut by 3 bases and J by 4 bases, with 7 bases left in between. CDR3 length equals 13 residues. Germline CDR1 and CDR2: MNHNS and SASEGT. This CDR3 is CASSEERNQPQHF. The CDR3 nucleotides read TGTGCCAGCAGTGAGGAGAGGAATCAGCCCCAGCATTTT.